Described below is a single T cell receptor (beta chain) sequence and its context. A read error may produce the germline difference seen at one junction end. For each extraction, RNA and DNA were obtained together from about 20-30 mg of unsorted bulk tissue. The sample originates from a study of tumor-infiltrating lymphocytes in primary liver carcinoma. TCR beta cDNA was prepared out of roughly 490 ng total RNA by means of a constant-region primer. A slightly modified ARM-PCR protocol with three nested multiplex PCR rounds produced these TCR beta libraries. TCRdb processed the multiplex PCR reads anew with MiXCR; each CDR3 protein has one entry. The sample includes 35,000 to 40,000 distinct CDR3 sequences, 75% of them seen just once. This clonotype was sampled from a middle-aged man with primary liver carcinoma and hepatitis B virus infection. Input material: tumor-adjacent normal liver tissue.

The CDR3 coding sequence is TGTACCAGCAGATCCGCGCAGGGGACTATTGAAGCTTTCTTT. Its translation: CTSRSAQGTIEAFF. The chain couples TRBV5-4 to TRBJ1-1; D may be TRBD1 (6 bases). Germline V gives CDR1 SGHNT, CDR2 YYREEE (reference sequence). The CDR3 runs to 14 residues. The full variable domain, rest sourced from reference TRBV5-4 and TRBJ1-1, is ETGVTQSPTHLIKTRGQQVTLRCSSQSGHNTVSWYQQALGQGPQFIFQYYREEENGRGNFPPRFSGLQFPNYSSELNVNALELDDSALYLCTSRSAQGTIEAFFGQGTRLTVV.